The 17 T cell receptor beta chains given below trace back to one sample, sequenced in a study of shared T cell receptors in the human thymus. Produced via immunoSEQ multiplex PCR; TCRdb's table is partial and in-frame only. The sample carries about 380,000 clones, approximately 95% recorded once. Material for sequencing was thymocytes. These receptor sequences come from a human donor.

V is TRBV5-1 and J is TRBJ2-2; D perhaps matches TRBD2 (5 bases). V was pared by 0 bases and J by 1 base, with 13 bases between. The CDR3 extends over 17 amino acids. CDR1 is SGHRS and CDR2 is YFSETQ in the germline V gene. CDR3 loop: CASSLVYERRNTGELFF. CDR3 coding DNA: TGCGCCAGCAGCTTGGTGTATGAGCGGAGGAACACCGGGGAGCTGTTTTTT.

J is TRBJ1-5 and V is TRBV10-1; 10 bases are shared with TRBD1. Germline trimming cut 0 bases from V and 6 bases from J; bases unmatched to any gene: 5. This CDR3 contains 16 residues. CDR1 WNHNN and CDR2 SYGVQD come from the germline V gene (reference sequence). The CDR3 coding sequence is TGCGCCAGCAGTGAGTCGGGACAGGGGTATTGTCAGCCCCAGCATTTT. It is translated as CASSESGQGYCQPQHF.

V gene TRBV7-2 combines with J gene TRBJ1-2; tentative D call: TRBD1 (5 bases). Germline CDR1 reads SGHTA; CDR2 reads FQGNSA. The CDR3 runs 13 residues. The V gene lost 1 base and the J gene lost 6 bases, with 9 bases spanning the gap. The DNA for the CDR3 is TGTGCCAGCAGCTTAGTGAAGGGGAATGGCTACACCTTC. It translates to CASSLVKGNGYTF.

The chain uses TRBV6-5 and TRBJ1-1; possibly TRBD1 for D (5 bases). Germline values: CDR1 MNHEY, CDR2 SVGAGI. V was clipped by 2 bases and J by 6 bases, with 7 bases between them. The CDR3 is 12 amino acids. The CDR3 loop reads CASSYGGAEAFF. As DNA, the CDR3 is TGTGCCAGCAGTTACGGGGGGGCTGAAGCTTTCTTT.

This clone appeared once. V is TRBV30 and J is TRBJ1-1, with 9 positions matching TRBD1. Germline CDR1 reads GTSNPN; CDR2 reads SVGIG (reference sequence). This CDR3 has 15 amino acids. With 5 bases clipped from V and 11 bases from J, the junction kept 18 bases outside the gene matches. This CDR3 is CAWAPGQGQLRRAFF. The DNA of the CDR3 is TGTGCCTGGGCCCCTGGACAGGGGCAACTACGCCGGGCTTTCTTT.

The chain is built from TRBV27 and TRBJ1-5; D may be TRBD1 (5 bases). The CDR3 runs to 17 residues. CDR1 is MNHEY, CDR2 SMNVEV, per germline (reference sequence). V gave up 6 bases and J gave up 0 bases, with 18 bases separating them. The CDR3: CASSRRLDRNSNQPQHF. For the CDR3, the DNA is TGTGCCAGCAGCCGCCGGTTAGACAGAAATAGCAATCAGCCCCAGCATTTT.

The CDR3 bases are TGTGCCAGCAGCCCGAGGACTAGCGGGAGATCTACTACCGGGGAGCTGTTTTTT. This gives the protein CASSPRTSGRSTTGELFF. This chain links TRBV7-9 with TRBJ2-2; 13 bases line up with TRBD2. V was pared by 5 bases and J by 5 bases, with 11 bases of the junction left unmatched. Looked up from germline, CDR1 is SEHNR and CDR2 is FQNEAQ (reference sequence). The CDR3 covers 18 residues.

CDR3 sequence: CASSPHILAGGSGYEQYF. CDR3 DNA sequence: TGTGCCAGCAGCCCTCACATACTAGCGGGAGGGTCTGGGTACGAGCAGTACTTC. J is TRBJ2-7 and V is TRBV7-9; 13 bases are a match to TRBD2. This CDR3 is built from 18 residues. V lost 5 bases and J lost 4; bases outside the gene matches: 14. Germline values: CDR1 SEHNR, CDR2 FQNEAQ (reference sequence).

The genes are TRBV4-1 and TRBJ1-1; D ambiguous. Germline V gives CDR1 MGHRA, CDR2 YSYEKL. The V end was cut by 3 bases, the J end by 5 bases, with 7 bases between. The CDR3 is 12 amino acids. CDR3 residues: CASSHPETEAFF. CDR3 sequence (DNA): TGCGCCAGCAGCCACCCGGAAACTGAAGCTTTCTTT.

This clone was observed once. The CDR3 nucleotides read TGTGCCAGCAGTTTTACCCCACAGGGCCCTCAGCCCCAGCATTTT. Its protein is CASSFTPQGPQPQHF. This chain uses TRBV28 with TRBJ1-5; tentative D call: TRBD1 (6 bases). V lost 3 bases to trimming and J lost 6 bases, with 15 bases between them. The germline V gene has CDR1 MDHEN and CDR2 SYDVKM. This CDR3 has 15 residues.

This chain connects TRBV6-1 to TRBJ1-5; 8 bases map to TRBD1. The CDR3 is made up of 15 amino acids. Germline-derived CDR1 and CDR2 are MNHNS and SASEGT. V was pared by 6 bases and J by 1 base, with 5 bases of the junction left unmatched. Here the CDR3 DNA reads TGTGCCAGCAGACTAGACAGGGGAAGCAATCAGCCCCAGCATTTT. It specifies CASRLDRGSNQPQHF.

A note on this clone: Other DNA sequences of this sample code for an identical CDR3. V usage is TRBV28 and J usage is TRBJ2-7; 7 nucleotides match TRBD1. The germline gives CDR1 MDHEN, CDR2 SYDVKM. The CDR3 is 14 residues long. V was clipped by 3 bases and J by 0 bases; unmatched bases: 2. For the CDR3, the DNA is TGTGCCAGCAGTTTCGGGACAGCCTCCTACGAGCAGTACTTC. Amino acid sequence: CASSFGTASYEQYF. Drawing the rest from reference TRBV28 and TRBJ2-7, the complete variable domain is DVKVTQSSRYLVKRTGEKVFLECVQDMDHENMFWYRQDPGLGLRLIYFSYDVKMKEKGDIPEGYSVSREKKERFSLILESASTNQTSMYLCASSFGTASYEQYFGPGTRLTVT.

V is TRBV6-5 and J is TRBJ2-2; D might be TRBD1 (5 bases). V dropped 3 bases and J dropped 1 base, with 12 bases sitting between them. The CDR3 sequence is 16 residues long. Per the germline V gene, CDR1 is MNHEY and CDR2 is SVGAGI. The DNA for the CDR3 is TGTGCCAGCAGTTATTTTTGGGGCAAGAACACCGGGGAGCTGTTTTTT. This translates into CASSYFWGKNTGELFF.

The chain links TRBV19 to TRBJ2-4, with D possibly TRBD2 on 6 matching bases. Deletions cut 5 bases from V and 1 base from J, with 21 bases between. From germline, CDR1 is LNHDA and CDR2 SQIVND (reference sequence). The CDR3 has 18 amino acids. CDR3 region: CASSVPGRRAGAKNIQYF. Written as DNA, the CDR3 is TGTGCCAGTAGTGTCCCGGGACGCCGGGCGGGGGCCAAAAACATTCAGTACTTC.

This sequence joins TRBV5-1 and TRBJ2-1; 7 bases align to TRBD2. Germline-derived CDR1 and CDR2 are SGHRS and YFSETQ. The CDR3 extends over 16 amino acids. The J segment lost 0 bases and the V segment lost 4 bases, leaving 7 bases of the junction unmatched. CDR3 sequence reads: CASSQGGGSSYNEQFF. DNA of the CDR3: TGCGCCAGCAGCCAAGGTGGCGGGAGCTCCTACAATGAGCAGTTCTTC.

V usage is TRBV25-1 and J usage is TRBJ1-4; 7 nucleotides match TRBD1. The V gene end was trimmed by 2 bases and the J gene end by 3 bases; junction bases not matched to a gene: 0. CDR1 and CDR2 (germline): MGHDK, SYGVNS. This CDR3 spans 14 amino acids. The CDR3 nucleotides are TGTGCCAGCAGTGAACAGGGGGCTAATGAAAAACTGTTTTTT. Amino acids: CASSEQGANEKLFF.

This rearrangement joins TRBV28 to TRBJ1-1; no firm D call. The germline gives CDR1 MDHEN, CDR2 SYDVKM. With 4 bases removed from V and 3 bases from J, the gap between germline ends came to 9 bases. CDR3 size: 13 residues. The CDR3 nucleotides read TGTGCCAGCAGTTCCCGGAGGCACACTGAAGCTTTCTTT. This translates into CASSSRRHTEAFF.